The count of the clone carrying this T cell receptor (beta chain) is one. V dropped 3 bases and J dropped 1; count of bases not matched to a gene: 7. From germline, CDR1 is MNHEY and CDR2 SVGEGT. CDR3 length: 18 residues. Clones were read by immunoSEQ multiplex PCR, and TCRdb kept only the in-frame ones, dropping some. This sample yields 210,000 or so clones, of which roughly 88% are seen a single time; approximately 3.5% belongs to the top ten. The record originates from a study of blood T cell repertoires in COVID-19. The specimen sequenced was PBMCs or T cells enriched from blood (not recorded which). The chain is built from TRBV6-2 or TRBV6-3 and TRBJ2-4; TRBD2 matches 12 bases. This sequence originates from a woman in her twenties or thirties who had been exposed to COVID-19. CDR3 protein: CASSYPLAGGPAKNIQYF. The CDR3 coding sequence is TGTGCCAGCAGTTATCCCCTAGCGGGAGGGCCGGCCAAAAACATTCAGTACTTC.